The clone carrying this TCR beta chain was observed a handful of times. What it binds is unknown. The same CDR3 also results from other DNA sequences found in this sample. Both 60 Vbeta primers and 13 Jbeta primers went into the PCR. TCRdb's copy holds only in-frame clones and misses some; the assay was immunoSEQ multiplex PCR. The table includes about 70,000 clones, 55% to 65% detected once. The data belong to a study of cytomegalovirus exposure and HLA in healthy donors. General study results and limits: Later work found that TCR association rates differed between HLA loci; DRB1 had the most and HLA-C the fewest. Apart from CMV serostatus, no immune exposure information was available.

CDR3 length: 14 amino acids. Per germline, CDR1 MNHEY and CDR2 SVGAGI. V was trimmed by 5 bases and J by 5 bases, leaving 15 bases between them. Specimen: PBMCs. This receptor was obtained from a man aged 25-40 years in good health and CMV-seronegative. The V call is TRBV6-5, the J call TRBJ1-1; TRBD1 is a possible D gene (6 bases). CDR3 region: CASSPNRESTEAFF. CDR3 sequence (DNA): TGTGCCAGCAGTCCGAACAGGGAATCTACTGAAGCTTTCTTT.